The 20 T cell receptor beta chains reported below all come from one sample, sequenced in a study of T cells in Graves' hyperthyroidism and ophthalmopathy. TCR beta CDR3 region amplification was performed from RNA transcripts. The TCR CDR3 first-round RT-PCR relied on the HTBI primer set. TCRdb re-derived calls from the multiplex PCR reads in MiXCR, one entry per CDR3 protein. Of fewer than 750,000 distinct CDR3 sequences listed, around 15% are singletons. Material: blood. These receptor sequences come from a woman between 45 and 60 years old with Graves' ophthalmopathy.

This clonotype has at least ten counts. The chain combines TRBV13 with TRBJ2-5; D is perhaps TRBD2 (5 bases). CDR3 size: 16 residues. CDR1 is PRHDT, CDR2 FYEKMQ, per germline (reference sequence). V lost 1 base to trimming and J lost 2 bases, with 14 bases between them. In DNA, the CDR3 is TGTGCCAGCAGCTTAGTAAGCGGCGGGCCGCAAGAGACCCAGTACTTC. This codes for CASSLVSGGPQETQYF.

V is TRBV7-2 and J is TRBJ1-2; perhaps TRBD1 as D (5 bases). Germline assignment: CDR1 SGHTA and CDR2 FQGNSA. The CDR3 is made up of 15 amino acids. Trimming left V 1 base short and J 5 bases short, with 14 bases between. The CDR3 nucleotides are TGTGCCAGCAGCTTAGGGAGGGGCAGCCTATATGGCTACACCTTC. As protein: CASSLGRGSLYGYTF.

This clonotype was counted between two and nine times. CDR3 sequence (DNA): TGTGCCAGCAGTTACTTTGGCGGGAGATACACCGGGGAGCTGTTTTTT. The encoded protein is CASSYFGGRYTGELFF. The chain uses TRBV6-9 and TRBJ2-2; 7 bases agree with TRBD2. V shed 3 bases and J 3 bases; nucleotides not matched to a gene: 7. Germline-derived CDR1 and CDR2 are MNHGY and SVAAGI. The CDR3 is 16 residues long.

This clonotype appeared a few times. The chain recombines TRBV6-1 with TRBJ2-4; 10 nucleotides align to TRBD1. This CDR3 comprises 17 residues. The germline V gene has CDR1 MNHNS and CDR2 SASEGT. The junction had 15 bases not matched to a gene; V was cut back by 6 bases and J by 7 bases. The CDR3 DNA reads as TGTGCCAGCAGCCATACAGTACCGGGACAGGGGTCGAACATTCAGTACTTC. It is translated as CASSHTVPGQGSNIQYF.

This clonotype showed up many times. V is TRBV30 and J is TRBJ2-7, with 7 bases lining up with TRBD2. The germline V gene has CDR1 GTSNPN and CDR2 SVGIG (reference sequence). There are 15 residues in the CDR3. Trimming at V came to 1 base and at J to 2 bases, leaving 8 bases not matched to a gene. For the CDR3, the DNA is TGTGCCTGGAGTGCCGGACTAGGCAGAACCTACGAGCAGTACTTC. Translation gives CAWSAGLGRTYEQYF.

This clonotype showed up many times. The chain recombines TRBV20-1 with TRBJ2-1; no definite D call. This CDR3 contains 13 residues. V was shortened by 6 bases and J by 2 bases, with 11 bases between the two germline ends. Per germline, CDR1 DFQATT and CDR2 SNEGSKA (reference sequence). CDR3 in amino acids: CSAERRAYNEQFF. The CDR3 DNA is TGCAGTGCCGAGAGAAGGGCCTACAATGAGCAGTTCTTC.

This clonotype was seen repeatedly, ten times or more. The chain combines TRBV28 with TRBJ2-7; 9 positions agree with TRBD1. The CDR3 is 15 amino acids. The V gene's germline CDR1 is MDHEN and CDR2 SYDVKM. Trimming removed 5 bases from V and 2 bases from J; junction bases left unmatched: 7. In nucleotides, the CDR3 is TGTGCCAGCAGTCAGCCGGGACAGGGAGCCTACGAGCAGTACTTC. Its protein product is CASSQPGQGAYEQYF.

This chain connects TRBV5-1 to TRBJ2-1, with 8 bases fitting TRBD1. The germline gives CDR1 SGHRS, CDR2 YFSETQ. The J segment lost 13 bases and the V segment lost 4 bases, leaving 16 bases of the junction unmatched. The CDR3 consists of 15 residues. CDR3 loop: CASSEPPGQEKGQFF. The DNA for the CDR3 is TGCGCCAGCAGCGAACCCCCGGGACAGGAAAAGGGACAGTTCTTC.

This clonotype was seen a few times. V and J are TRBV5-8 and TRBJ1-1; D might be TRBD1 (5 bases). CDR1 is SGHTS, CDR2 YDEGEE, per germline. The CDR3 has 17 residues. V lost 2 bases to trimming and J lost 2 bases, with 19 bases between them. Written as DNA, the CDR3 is TGTGCCAGCAGCTTTCTTCAAGGGACGCAGTATAACACTGAAGCTTTCTTT. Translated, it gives CASSFLQGTQYNTEAFF.

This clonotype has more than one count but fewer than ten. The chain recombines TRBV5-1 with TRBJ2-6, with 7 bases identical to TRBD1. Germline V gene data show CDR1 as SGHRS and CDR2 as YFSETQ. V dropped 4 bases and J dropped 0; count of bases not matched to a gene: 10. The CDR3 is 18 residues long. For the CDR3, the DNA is TGCGCCAGCAGCGACAGGGTTGGGGTGTCCTCTGGGGCCAACGTCCTGACTTTC. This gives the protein CASSDRVGVSSGANVLTF.

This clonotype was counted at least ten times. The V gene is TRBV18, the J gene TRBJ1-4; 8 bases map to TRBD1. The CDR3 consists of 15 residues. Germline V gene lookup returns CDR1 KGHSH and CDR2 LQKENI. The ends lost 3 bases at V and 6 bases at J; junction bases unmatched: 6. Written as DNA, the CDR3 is TGTGCCAGCTCACCTGGGACAGGAGGACATGAAAAACTGTTTTTT. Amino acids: CASSPGTGGHEKLFF. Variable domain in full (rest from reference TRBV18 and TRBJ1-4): NAGVMQNPRHLVRRRGQEARLRCSPMKGHSHVYWYRQLPEEGLKFMVYLQKENIIDESGMPKERFSAEFPKEGPSILRIQQVVRGDSAAYFCASSPGTGGHEKLFFGSGTQLSVL.

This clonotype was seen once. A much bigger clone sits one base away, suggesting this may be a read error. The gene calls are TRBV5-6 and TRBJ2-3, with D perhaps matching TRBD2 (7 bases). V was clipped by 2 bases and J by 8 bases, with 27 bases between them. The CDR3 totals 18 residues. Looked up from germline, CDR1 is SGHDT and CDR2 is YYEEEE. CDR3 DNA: TGTGCCAGCAGCTTAGCGGGATCCGTTTGGGGGCAGGCAGGTACGCAGTATTTT. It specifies CASSLAGSVWGQAGTQYF.

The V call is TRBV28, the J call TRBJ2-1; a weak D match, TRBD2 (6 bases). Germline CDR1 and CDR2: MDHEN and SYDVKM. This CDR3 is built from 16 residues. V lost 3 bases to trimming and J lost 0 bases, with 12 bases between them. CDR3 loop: CASSFIAESSYNEQFF. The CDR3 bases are TGTGCCAGCAGTTTCATAGCGGAGAGCTCCTACAATGAGCAGTTCTTC.

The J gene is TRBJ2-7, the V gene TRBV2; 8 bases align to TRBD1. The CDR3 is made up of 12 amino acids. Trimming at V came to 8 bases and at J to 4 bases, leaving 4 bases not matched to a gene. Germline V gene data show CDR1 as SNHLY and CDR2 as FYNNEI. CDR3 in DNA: TGTGCCAGCGGACAGGGTAGATACGAGCAGTACTTC. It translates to CASGQGRYEQYF. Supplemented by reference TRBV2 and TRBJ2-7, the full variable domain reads EPEVTQTPSHQVTQMGQEVILRCVPISNHLYFYWYRQILGQKVEFLVSFYNNEISEKSEIFDDQFSVERPDGSNFTLKIRSTKLEDSAMYFCASGQGRYEQYFGPGTRLTVT.

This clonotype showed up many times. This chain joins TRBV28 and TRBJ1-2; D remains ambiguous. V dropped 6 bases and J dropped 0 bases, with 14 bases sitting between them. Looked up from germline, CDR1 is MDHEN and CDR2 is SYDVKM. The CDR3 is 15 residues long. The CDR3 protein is CASRNLETPNYGYTF. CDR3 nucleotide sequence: TGTGCCAGCAGGAATTTGGAGACACCTAACTATGGCTACACCTTC.

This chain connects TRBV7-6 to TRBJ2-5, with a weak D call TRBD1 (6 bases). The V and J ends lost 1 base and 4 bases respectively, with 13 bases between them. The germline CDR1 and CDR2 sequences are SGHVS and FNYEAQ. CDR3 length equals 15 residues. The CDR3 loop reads CASSLGQGIGETQYF. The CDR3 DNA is TGTGCCAGCAGCTTAGGTCAGGGGATTGGAGAGACCCAGTACTTC.

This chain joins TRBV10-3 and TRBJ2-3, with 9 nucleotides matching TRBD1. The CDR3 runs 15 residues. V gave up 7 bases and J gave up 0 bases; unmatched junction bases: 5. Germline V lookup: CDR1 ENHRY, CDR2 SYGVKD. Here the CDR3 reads CAIMKGQGSTDTQYF. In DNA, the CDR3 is TGTGCCATCATGAAGGGACAGGGAAGCACAGATACGCAGTATTTT.

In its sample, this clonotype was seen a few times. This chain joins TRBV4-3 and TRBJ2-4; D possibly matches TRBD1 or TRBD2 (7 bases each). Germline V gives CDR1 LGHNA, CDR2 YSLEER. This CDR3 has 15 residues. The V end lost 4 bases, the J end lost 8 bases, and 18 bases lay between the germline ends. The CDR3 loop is CASSRYQGGPDIQYF. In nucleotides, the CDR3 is TGCGCCAGCAGCCGATATCAGGGGGGGCCGGACATTCAGTACTTC.

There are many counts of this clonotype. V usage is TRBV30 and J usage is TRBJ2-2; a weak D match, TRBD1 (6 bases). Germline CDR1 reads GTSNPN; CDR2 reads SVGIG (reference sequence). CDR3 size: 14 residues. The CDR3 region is CANTRGGVTGELFF. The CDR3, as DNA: TGTGCGAACACGAGAGGGGGAGTCACCGGGGAGCTGTTTTTT.

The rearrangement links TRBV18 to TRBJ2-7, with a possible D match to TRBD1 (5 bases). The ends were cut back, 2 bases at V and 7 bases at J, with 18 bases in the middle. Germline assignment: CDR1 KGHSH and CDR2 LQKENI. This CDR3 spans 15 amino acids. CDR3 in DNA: TGTGCCAGCTCACCAGGGGCAGGCCGTCAGGGAGAGCAGTACTTC. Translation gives CASSPGAGRQGEQYF.